A selection of T cell receptor beta chains follows, all from one sample in a study of spatial heterogeneity in lung cancer. Each CDR3 protein gets one entry after TCRdb re-called the 5' RACE reads with MiXCR. The table shows 2,500 to 3,000 distinct CDR3 sequences, with roughly 13% occurring only once. The sequencing used normal lung tissue next to the tumor, collected at surgery. Source of these receptors: a male donor with early-stage non-small cell lung cancer. Each CDR3 is given with its conserved first and last residue. The D gene is left open where the match is weak. Size tells how often a clone was seen (once, few, many) or the class of an expanded clone, and some rows leave it out.

TRBV7-2,TRBJ1-5,medium-sized,.,17,CASSLDPDITGNQPQHF,TGTGCCAGCAGCTTAGACCCCGACATCACTGGCAATCAGCCCCAGCATTTT
TRBV11-2,TRBJ2-1,many,.,15,CASSLDLQGYNEQFF,TGTGCCAGCAGCTTAGACCTACAGGGCTACAATGAGCAGTTCTTC
TRBV7-9,TRBJ2-7,medium-sized,.,15,CASSPRRRRMGEQYF,TGTGCCAGCAGCCCCCGGCGGCGGAGGATGGGCGAGCAGTACTTC
TRBV30,TRBJ2-3,.,.,14,CAWRKDTNTDTQYF,TGTGCCTGGAGAAAGGACACCAACACAGATACGCAGTATTTT
TRBV5-1,TRBJ1-1,.,.,23,CASSFYICSARDGRSQGNTEAFF,.
TRBV12-3/TRBV12-4,TRBJ2-1,many,.,14,CASSLGGGSWEQFF,TGTGCCAGCAGTTTAGGCGGCGGTTCTTGGGAGCAGTTCTTC
TRBV6-5,TRBJ1-1,medium-sized,.,10,CASGGTEAFF,TGTGCCAGCGGAGGGACGGAAGCTTTCTTT
TRBV10-3,TRBJ2-1,many,.,11,CAISTSDEQFF,TGTGCCATCAGTACCTCGGATGAGCAGTTCTTC
TRBV7-9,TRBJ2-7,medium-sized,.,14,CASSLQGPPGEQYF,TGTGCCAGCAGCCTTCAGGGACCCCCGGGCGAGCAGTACTTC
TRBV5-1,TRBJ2-3,medium-sized,.,12,CASSISTDTQYF,TGCGCCAGCAGTATTAGCACAGATACGCAGTATTTT
TRBV10-3,TRBJ1-1,.,TRBD1,17,CAISETPPDRENTEAFF,TGTGCCATCAGTGAGACCCCCCCTGACAGGGAGAACACTGAAGCTTTCTTT
TRBV20-1,TRBJ2-1,medium-sized,.,17,CSARDRSSGPSYNEQFF,TGCAGTGCTAGAGATCGGAGTAGCGGACCTTCATACAATGAGCAGTTCTTC
TRBV6-6,TRBJ2-1,many,.,16,CASSYFSGSPHNEQFF,TGTGCCAGCAGTTACTTCTCGGGCAGCCCCCACAATGAGCAGTTCTTC
TRBV6-1,TRBJ2-7,medium-sized,TRBD2,19,CASSESQKVLAGGVGEQYF,TGTGCCAGCAGTGAATCCCAGAAGGTACTAGCGGGAGGTGTGGGGGAGCAGTACTTC
TRBV27,TRBJ2-3,medium-sized,TRBD2,16,CASSWLASGSLDTQYF,TGTGCCAGCAGTTGGCTTGCTAGCGGGAGCCTGGATACGCAGTATTTT
TRBV11-2,TRBJ2-7,few,.,13,CASSLGQATEQYF,TGTGCCAGCAGCTTAGGTCAAGCTACAGAGCAGTACTTC
TRBV5-6,TRBJ2-6,few,.,15,CASSSGQIGANVLTF,TGTGCCAGCAGCTCCGGACAGATTGGGGCCAACGTCCTGACTTTC
TRBV10-3,TRBJ2-4,few,TRBD2,17,CAISEGTSGPFGDIQYF,TGTGCCATCAGTGAGGGGACTAGCGGGCCCTTCGGGGACATTCAGTACTTC
TRBV2,TRBJ2-1,medium-sized,TRBD2,18,CASSEQGLAGAPDNEQFF,TGTGCCAGCAGTGAACAAGGACTAGCGGGAGCCCCCGACAATGAGCAGTTCTTC
TRBV6-5,TRBJ2-1,many,.,16,CASTRDALAEYNEQFF,TGTGCCAGCACCCGGGATGCACTAGCTGAATACAATGAGCAGTTCTTC
TRBV5-6,TRBJ2-5,medium-sized,.,15,CASSLQAGISETQYF,TGTGCCAGCAGCTTGCAGGCGGGTATTAGCGAGACCCAGTACTTC
TRBV20-1,TRBJ2-5,few,.,12,CSANAGEETQYF,TGCAGTGCTAACGCAGGGGAAGAGACCCAGTACTTC
TRBV3-1,TRBJ1-2,.,.,15,CASSQDTTLGYGYTF,TGTGCCAGCAGCCAAGATACAACGTTGGGCTATGGCTACACCTTC
TRBV20-1,TRBJ1-6,many,TRBD1,16,CSAKTPAGTGGSPLHF,TGCAGTGCCAAAACTCCCGCCGGGACAGGCGGATCACCCCTCCACTTT
TRBV19,TRBJ2-5,medium-sized,.,14,CASSINLSSRTQYF,TGTGCCAGTAGTATTAACCTAAGTTCACGGACCCAGTACTTC
TRBV30,TRBJ2-7,medium-sized,.,14,CAWSVTGFTYEQYF,TGTGCCTGGAGTGTAACAGGATTTACCTACGAGCAGTACTTC
TRBV20-1,TRBJ2-2,medium-sized,TRBD2,14,CSASIAGDTGELFF,TGCAGTGCTTCTATAGCGGGAGACACCGGGGAGCTGTTTTTT
TRBV28,TRBJ2-7,.,TRBD1,13,CASSSGQGGEQYF,TGTGCCAGCAGTTCGGGACAGGGAGGCGAGCAGTACTTC
TRBV6-5,TRBJ2-1,many,TRBD1,13,CASMGTGGVEQFF,TGTGCCAGCATGGGGACAGGGGGCGTTGAGCAGTTCTTC
TRBV27,TRBJ2-3,medium-sized,TRBD2,15,CASLAGLARPDTQYF,TGTGCCAGCTTGGCTGGACTAGCCCGCCCAGATACGCAGTATTTT
TRBV20-1,TRBJ1-1,medium-sized,.,15,CSASSLGQGFPEAFF,TGCAGTGCTAGCAGTTTAGGGCAGGGGTTTCCCGAAGCTTTCTTT
TRBV4-1,TRBJ2-7,many,TRBD2,16,CASSPSPGGSSYEQYF,TGCGCCAGCAGCCCTAGTCCGGGCGGGAGCTCCTACGAGCAGTACTTC
TRBV28,TRBJ2-6,medium-sized,.,16,CASSPRTEPGANVLTF,TGTGCCAGCAGTCCCCGGACAGAACCTGGGGCCAACGTCCTGACTTTC
TRBV4-1,TRBJ1-6,medium-sized,TRBD1,16,CASSQRSRTGDSPLHF,TGCGCCAGCAGCCAGAGGTCCCGGACAGGGGATTCACCCCTCCACTTT
TRBV20-1,TRBJ2-5,many,TRBD2,15,CSARPGLASQETQYF,TGCAGTGCTAGACCGGGACTAGCGAGCCAAGAGACCCAGTACTTC
TRBV3-1,TRBJ1-2,many,.,14,CASSQEGQTHGYTF,TGTGCCAGCAGCCAAGAAGGACAGACCCATGGCTACACCTTC
TRBV20-1,TRBJ1-1,medium-sized,.,14,CSARDWGDSQEAFF,TGCAGTGCTAGAGACTGGGGGGACTCCCAAGAAGCTTTCTTT
TRBV6-5,TRBJ2-1,many,.,15,CASSYSVEQYNEQFF,TGTGCCAGCAGTTACTCGGTGGAACAGTACAATGAGCAGTTCTTC
TRBV5-1,TRBJ2-7,medium-sized,TRBD2,15,CASRGGTSGWNEQYF,TGCGCCAGCAGGGGGGGGACTAGCGGGTGGAACGAGCAGTACTTC
TRBV6-2/TRBV6-3,TRBJ2-7,medium-sized,.,13,CASSPIDSYEQYF,TGTGCCAGCAGTCCCATTGATTCCTACGAGCAGTACTTC
TRBV7-9,TRBJ1-2,many,.,13,CASSLSQGQGYTF,TGTGCCAGCAGCTTATCACAGGGCCAAGGCTACACCTTC
TRBV2,TRBJ2-1,medium-sized,.,14,CASSSQLGFNEQFF,TGTGCCAGCAGTTCCCAACTAGGTTTTAATGAGCAGTTCTTC
TRBV7-8,TRBJ2-3,many,TRBD2,16,CASSSRTSGRRDTQYF,TGTGCCAGCAGCTCTCGGACTAGCGGGAGGAGGGATACGCAGTATTTT
TRBV29-1,TRBJ2-5,medium-sized,TRBD1,13,CSVGTGPRETQYF,TGCAGCGTTGGGACAGGGCCGCGAGAGACCCAGTACTTC
TRBV20-1,TRBJ2-7,medium-sized,.,13,CSANRDSFYEQYF,TGCAGTGCTAACCGGGACTCATTCTACGAGCAGTACTTC
TRBV6-2/TRBV6-3,TRBJ2-2,medium-sized,.,12,CASSYQTGELFF,TGTGCCAGCAGTTATCAAACCGGGGAGCTGTTTTTT
TRBV13,TRBJ2-7,few,.,13,CASSSDGSYEQYF,TGTGCCAGCAGCTCCGACGGTTCCTACGAGCAGTACTTC
TRBV29-1,TRBJ2-7,medium-sized,.,14,CSVEDPLDGYEQYF,TGCAGCGTTGAAGATCCCTTGGACGGCTACGAGCAGTACTTC
TRBV10-3,TRBJ1-1,many,.,14,CAISDSGKGAEAFF,TGTGCCATCAGTGACAGTGGGAAAGGGGCTGAAGCTTTCTTT
TRBV28,TRBJ1-1,medium-sized,TRBD1,16,CASSLGRAGGNTEAFF,TGTGCCAGCAGTTTGGGCCGGGCAGGGGGAAACACTGAAGCTTTCTTT
TRBV20-1,TRBJ2-5,medium-sized,.,15,CSARDQVQRQETQYF,TGCAGTGCTAGAGATCAAGTACAGCGTCAAGAGACCCAGTACTTC
TRBV4-1,TRBJ2-1,medium-sized,.,17,CASSQESTLAGRDEQFF,TGCGCCAGCAGCCAAGAATCTACCCTAGCAGGTCGGGATGAGCAGTTCTTC
TRBV6-6,TRBJ2-1,large,.,13,CASRGLTYNEQFF,TGTGCCAGCAGGGGGCTAACCTACAATGAGCAGTTCTTC